This T cell receptor beta chain is drawn from a study of prognosis after radiotherapy for stage I lung cancer. Overall study: Among seven patients the tumors were squamous cell carcinoma, and among roughly 11 they were adenocarcinoma. Points from the study as a whole: Differential TRBV and TRBJ gene usage was reported between patients with metastases and patients without them.

Genomic DNA was the source, and TCR beta CDR3 was amplified from it by two-round multiplex PCR. The authors ran first-round PCR with primers specific to each TRBV and TRBJ gene. MiXCR was run by TCRdb on the multiplex PCR reads, yielding one entry per CDR3 protein. The data show some 56,000 distinct CDR3 sequences, roughly 29% seen once. V was cut by 9 bases and J by 2 bases, with 14 bases left in between. The germline V gene has CDR1 MRHNA and CDR2 SNTAGT. This CDR3 is built from 13 residues. Notes on this clonotype: What it binds is unknown. A far larger clone is off by one base, so a read error is likely.

The authors drew approximately 6 milliliters of peripheral blood at each of two time points. The sequenced sample was PBMCs, obtained before or after stereotactic body radiation therapy (not recorded which). This TCR was sampled from a donor over 45 with non-small cell lung cancer. The gene calls are TRBV6-4 and TRBJ2-7; D uncertain. CDR3 amino acids: CASKGKATYEQYF. The DNA of the CDR3 is TGTGCCAGTAAGGGAAAGGCAACCTACGAGCAGTACTTC.